This T cell receptor beta chain was identified during a study of metastatic and nonmetastatic thyroid tumors (dated by TCRdb to the early 2020s). Regarding the study in general: The researchers compared repertoires between peripheral blood samples and tumor or nodule tissue samples from patients with malignant or benign thyroid disease. What the work shows at the level of the full study, not this receptor alone: TCR beta diversity was reported as significantly higher in malignant tumors than in benign nodules, in both blood and tumor samples.

No patient had received any treatment before thyroid surgery. The study retrospectively analysed patient clinical samples collected from about 2011 to 2018 using T-cell receptor beta sequencing. The germline V gene yields SNHLY for CDR1 and FYNNEI for CDR2. Deletion took 6 bases off V and 2 bases off J, with a span of 13 bases between the germline ends. The CDR3 measures 15 amino acids from cysteine to phenylalanine. Solely the CDR3 DNA is kept, with 45 bases framed from the first base. The receptor library was made with PCR. Data came from an Illumina HiSeq 4000. High-throughput sequencing was used to profile the CDR3 region of the TCR beta-chain in every patient. The original pipeline was this. CDR3 differences across clinicopathological groups were used to build a classifier for discriminating distant-metastatic papillary thyroid cancer patients. To measure repertoire diversity the researchers used the Shannon index, while the Morisita-Horn index served to gauge how similar the tumor and blood repertoires were. The public sequencing data were trimmed at Q25 with fastp and processed into clonotypes with MiXCR by TCRdb, which kept only in-frame beta chains. TCRdb assigned the V and J calls; the authors' analysis was not used. This sample comprises thousands of clones, roughly a fifth of them detected only once. About 5.7% of the sample belongs to the ten largest clones.

Notes on this clone: What this receptor recognizes is not known. Qualities for individual bases were not recorded, and no much larger clone is one base off.

The sample consisted of adjacent normal tissue. This sequence uses TRBV2 and TRBJ2-2; there is no confident call for the D gene. The receptor was isolated from a female donor with papillary thyroid cancer or a benign thyroid nodule (not recorded which). Some clones in this sample may be carry-over from other donors' samples. The nucleotides read TGTGCCAGCAGCGATGGTAGGGAAAACACCGGGGAGCTGTTTTTT. Translated, this gives CASSDGRENTGELFF.